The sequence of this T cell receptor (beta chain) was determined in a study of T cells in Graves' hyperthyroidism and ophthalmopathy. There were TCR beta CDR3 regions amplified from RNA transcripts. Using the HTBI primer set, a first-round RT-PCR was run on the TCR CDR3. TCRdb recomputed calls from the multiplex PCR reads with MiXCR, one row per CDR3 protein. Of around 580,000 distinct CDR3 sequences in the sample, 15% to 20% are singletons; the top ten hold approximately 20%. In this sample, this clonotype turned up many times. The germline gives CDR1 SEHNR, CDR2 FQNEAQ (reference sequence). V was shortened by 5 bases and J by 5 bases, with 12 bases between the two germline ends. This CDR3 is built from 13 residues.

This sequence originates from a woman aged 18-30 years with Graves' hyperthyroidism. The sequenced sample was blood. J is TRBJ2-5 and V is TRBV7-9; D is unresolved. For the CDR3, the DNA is TGTGCCAGCAGCCCGTGGAGAGTGGAGACCCAGTACTTC. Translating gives CASSPWRVETQYF.